A selection of T cell receptor beta chains follows, all from one sample in a study of blood T cell repertoires in COVID-19. The table came from immunoSEQ multiplex PCR; TCRdb's copy has only in-frame clones and leaves some out. This sample has 25,000 to 35,000 clones, with roughly nine tenths found just once. The sample was peripheral blood. The receptors were sampled from a man older than 75 with acute or convalescent COVID-19. CDR3s leave out the opening cysteine and the closing phenylalanine or tryptophan.

TRBJ1-2 TRBV12-3/TRBV12-4 ASSLGGGYGYT
TRBJ2-7 TRBV19 ASSGSYEQY
TRBJ2-3 TRBV12-3/TRBV12-4 ASSSYTDTQY
TRBJ2-3 TRBV6-5 ASGPYFGGQDTQY
TRBJ2-3 TRBV30 AWRRSSSTDTQY
TRBJ1-2 TRBV7-9 ASSSTGTGGYGYT
TRBJ2-5 TRBV5-1 ASSLGLAGTETQY
TRBJ2-1 TRBV7-9 ASRISGGDNEQF
TRBJ1-4 TRBV7-2 ASSWTVGYDEKLF
TRBJ1-5 TRBV6-5 ASSPGTGLNQPQH
TRBJ1-5 TRBV18 ASSYREGDQPQH
TRBJ1-4 TRBV30 AWSNPRGGFNEKLF
TRBJ2-3 TRBV3-1/TRBV3-2 ASSQEVAQAGRDTQY
TRBJ1-1 TRBV2 ASADRMNTEAF
TRBJ2-2 TRBV5-1 ASSSASRASGTGELF
TRBJ2-1 TRBV7-9 ASSLPQGGGTDNEQF
TRBJ1-6 TRBV2 ASSVSGDNSPLH
TRBJ1-1 TRBV11-2 ASSLVGGQGRTEAF
TRBJ2-2 TRBV7-2 ASSDQGTGELF
TRBJ2-1 TRBV29-1 SVEHTGFSYNEQF
TRBJ1-4 TRBV29-1 SVWGQENEKLF
TRBJ1-2 TRBV29-1 SVEPGQGADGYT
TRBJ1-2 TRBV7-6 ASSLDQGGGYT
TRBJ2-7 TRBV2 ASKPGAGLWEQY
TRBJ2-3 TRBV12-3/TRBV12-4 ASSLSRDTQY
TRBJ1-2 TRBV30 AWSVQGLRYT
TRBJ1-5 TRBV2 ATQLGGEPQH
TRBJ2-7 TRBV27 ASSPSGRRYEQY
TRBJ1-1 TRBV15 ATSREAGWVEAF
TRBJ2-7 TRBV5-1 ASSSDTRGPYEQY
TRBJ1-3 TRBV7-8 ASSLAPTGSGNTIY
TRBJ2-7 TRBV3-1/TRBV3-2 ASSQDLLADRGQY
TRBJ1-3 TRBV19 ASSIAETGGNTIY
TRBJ1-1 TRBV29-1 SVIGGGTEAF